A selection of T cell receptor beta chains follows, all from one sample in a study of T cell responses to AZD1222 COVID-19 vaccine. Assay used: immunoSEQ multiplex PCR; TCRdb lists only in-frame clones, some missing. The sample consists of 140,000 to 150,000 clones, roughly nine tenths of them appearing once. The sample in question was peripheral blood, obtained on day 0 of AZD1222 vaccination. These TCRs come from an adult in good health. CDR3s include the opening cysteine and the closing phenylalanine or tryptophan. The D gene is left open where the match is weak. Clone size is given for some rows only: seen once, a few or many times, or a class if the clone is expanded.

-	TRBV5-1	TRBJ1-4	TRBD1	CASSTGQGPTEKLFF	TGCGCCAGCAGCACAGGACAGGGGCCGACTGAAAAACTGTTTTTT
-	TRBV11-2	TRBJ2-2	TRBD2	CASSSLWGGGEATGELFF	TGTGCCAGCAGCTCTTTATGGGGGGGAGGGGAGGCTACCGGGGAGCTGTTTTTT
-	TRBV30	TRBJ2-7	-	CAWSVASDEGEQYF	TGTGCCTGGAGTGTAGCCAGCGACGAAGGCGAGCAGTACTTC
-	TRBV6-2/TRBV6-3	TRBJ1-1	-	CASSYVGGWTNAEAFF	TGTGCCAGCAGTTACGTAGGAGGATGGACAAATGCTGAAGCTTTCTTT
-	TRBV9	TRBJ1-1	-	CASSEGAYTEAFF	TGTGCCAGCAGCGAGGGAGCGTACACTGAAGCTTTCTTT
-	TRBV18	TRBJ1-4	-	CASSPPGFGKLFF	TGTGCCAGCTCACCGCCAGGGTTCGGAAAACTGTTTTTT
-	TRBV5-6	TRBJ2-1	-	CASSLSSNEQFF	TGTGCCAGCAGCTTGTCAAGCAATGAGCAGTTCTTC
-	TRBV28	TRBJ2-3	TRBD1	CASSLLGQGGDTDTQYF	TGTGCCAGCAGTTTACTAGGACAGGGTGGTGACACAGATACGCAGTATTTT
-	TRBV7-7	TRBJ2-2	TRBD2	CASSLLAGGTGELFF	TGTGCCAGCAGCTTGCTAGCGGGGGGCACCGGGGAGCTGTTTTTT
-	TRBV6-5	TRBJ2-5	TRBD2	CASSYGSGGAKTQYF	TGTGCCAGCAGTTACGGTAGCGGGGGGGCCAAGACCCAGTACTTC
-	TRBV19	TRBJ1-2	-	CASSIGQHYGYTF	TGTGCCAGTAGTATAGGGCAGCACTATGGCTACACCTTC
-	TRBV5-1	TRBJ1-2	TRBD1	CASSLETGMGGYTF	TGCGCCAGCAGCCTTGAGACAGGGATGGGCGGCTACACCTTC
-	TRBV27	TRBJ2-1	TRBD2	CASSSRASGGDYNEQFF	TGTGCCAGCAGTTCCCGGGCTAGCGGGGGCGACTACAATGAGCAGTTCTTC
-	TRBV9	TRBJ2-2	-	CASSVSGANTGELFF	TGTGCCAGCAGCGTATCTGGCGCCAACACCGGGGAGCTGTTTTTT
-	TRBV6-5	TRBJ2-5	-	CASSYTELNVGETQYF	TGTGCCAGCAGTTACACCGAATTAAATGTAGGGGAGACCCAGTACTTC
-	TRBV11-2	TRBJ2-2	TRBD2	CASSFSGRETGELFF	TGTGCCAGCAGCTTCTCAGGGAGGGAAACCGGGGAGCTGTTTTTT
-	TRBV6-2/TRBV6-3	TRBJ2-7	TRBD1	CASSVPGTGGDEQYF	TGTGCCAGCAGTGTTCCCGGGACAGGTGGCGACGAGCAGTACTTC
-	TRBV12-5	TRBJ1-1	-	CASGLGAGEAFF	TGTGCTAGTGGTTTGGGGGCAGGTGAAGCTTTCTTT
once	TRBV27	TRBJ2-3	TRBD2	CASSYREGVSDTQYF	TGTGCCAGCAGTTACCGGGAGGGCGTATCAGATACGCAGTATTTT
-	TRBV7-2	TRBJ1-1	-	CASSLIADTEAFF	TGTGCCAGCAGCTTAATCGCGGACACTGAAGCTTTCTTT
-	TRBV19	TRBJ1-1	TRBD1	CASSVGQVNTEAFF	TGTGCCAGTAGTGTAGGACAGGTTAACACTGAAGCTTTCTTT
-	TRBV7-3	TRBJ2-1	TRBD2	CASSLRLAGYDEQFF	TGTGCCAGCAGCTTAAGACTAGCGGGATACGATGAGCAGTTCTTC
-	TRBV20-1	TRBJ2-1	-	CSASHPVSTNDEQFF	TGCAGTGCTAGTCATCCGGTATCGACTAACGATGAGCAGTTCTTC
-	TRBV2	TRBJ2-3	TRBD2	CASSTPGGNTDTQYF	TGTGCCAGCAGCACACCGGGGGGGAACACAGATACGCAGTATTTT
-	TRBV28	TRBJ1-4	-	CASSLWGTREKLFF	TGTGCCAGCAGTTTATGGGGGACCAGAGAAAAACTGTTTTTT
-	TRBV11-2	TRBJ1-2	-	CASSFDGRAYGYTF	TGTGCCAGCAGCTTTGATGGTAGAGCCTATGGCTACACCTTC
-	TRBV6-5	TRBJ2-1	-	CASEGRDKYNEQFF	TGTGCCAGCGAGGGCCGGGACAAGTACAATGAGCAGTTCTTC
-	TRBV15	TRBJ1-1	TRBD1	CATSRGQGIAEAFF	TGTGCCACCAGCAGAGGACAGGGGATCGCTGAAGCTTTCTTT
once	TRBV2	TRBJ2-1	TRBD2	CASSPLTSGIYNEQFF	TGTGCCAGCAGCCCGCTGACTAGCGGGATTTACAATGAGCAGTTCTTC
-	TRBV7-2	TRBJ1-5	TRBD1	CASSLVTPAQGFGQPQHF	TGTGCCAGCAGCTTAGTTACCCCGGCACAGGGGTTCGGACAGCCCCAGCATTTT
-	TRBV5-6	TRBJ1-6	-	CASSSSSGLYNSPLHF	TGTGCCAGCAGCTCATCCTCAGGACTCTATAATTCACCCCTCCACTTT
-	TRBV30	TRBJ1-4	-	CACPGTNSATNEKLFF	TGTGCCTGCCCCGGGACCAACTCGGCTACTAATGAAAAACTGTTTTTT
-	TRBV27	TRBJ2-6	-	CASMDRRTSGANVLTF	TGTGCCAGCATGGACAGAAGGACCTCTGGGGCCAACGTCCTGACTTTC
few	TRBV7-3	TRBJ1-1	-	CASSLSGDTEAFF	TGTGCCAGCAGCTTATCAGGGGACACTGAAGCTTTCTTT
-	TRBV6-5	TRBJ1-5	-	CASKREGYNQPQHF	TGTGCCAGCAAAAGGGAGGGCTACAATCAGCCCCAGCATTTT
once	TRBV5-5	TRBJ1-1	-	CASSLLVREAFF	TGTGCCAGCAGCTTGCTTGTCCGTGAAGCTTTCTTT
-	TRBV11-1	TRBJ2-3	-	CASTSSRIGTDTQYF	TGTGCCAGCACCTCTTCGCGGATAGGCACAGATACGCAGTATTTT
-	TRBV5-4	TRBJ1-1	-	CASSFGGLDTEAFF	TGTGCCAGCAGTTTTGGGGGCTTGGACACTGAAGCTTTCTTT
-	TRBV7-2	TRBJ1-5	-	CASSLESGNNQPQHF	TGTGCCAGCAGCTTAGAATCAGGGAACAATCAGCCCCAGCATTTT
once	TRBV7-2	TRBJ2-1	-	CASSLGPNPYNEQFF	TGTGCCAGCAGCTTAGGCCCCAATCCCTACAATGAGCAGTTCTTC
-	TRBV30	TRBJ1-5	TRBD1	CAWSVALTGRGQPQHF	TGTGCCTGGAGTGTAGCCTTGACAGGGAGAGGTCAGCCCCAGCATTTT
-	TRBV25-1	TRBJ2-5	-	CASRLTEYQETQYF	TGTGCCAGCAGACTGACAGAGTACCAAGAGACCCAGTACTTC
-	TRBV5-4	TRBJ2-3	TRBD2	CASSSGLAGVGDTQYF	TGTGCCAGCAGCTCGGGACTAGCGGGAGTGGGAGATACGCAGTATTTT
-	TRBV4-3	TRBJ2-1	-	CASSNKREGYNEQFF	TGCGCCAGCAGCAACAAGAGAGAGGGATACAATGAGCAGTTCTTC
once	TRBV14	TRBJ2-3	TRBD2	CASSPIQLAGVDTQYF	TGTGCCAGCAGCCCAATTCAGCTCGCGGGAGTGGATACGCAGTATTTT